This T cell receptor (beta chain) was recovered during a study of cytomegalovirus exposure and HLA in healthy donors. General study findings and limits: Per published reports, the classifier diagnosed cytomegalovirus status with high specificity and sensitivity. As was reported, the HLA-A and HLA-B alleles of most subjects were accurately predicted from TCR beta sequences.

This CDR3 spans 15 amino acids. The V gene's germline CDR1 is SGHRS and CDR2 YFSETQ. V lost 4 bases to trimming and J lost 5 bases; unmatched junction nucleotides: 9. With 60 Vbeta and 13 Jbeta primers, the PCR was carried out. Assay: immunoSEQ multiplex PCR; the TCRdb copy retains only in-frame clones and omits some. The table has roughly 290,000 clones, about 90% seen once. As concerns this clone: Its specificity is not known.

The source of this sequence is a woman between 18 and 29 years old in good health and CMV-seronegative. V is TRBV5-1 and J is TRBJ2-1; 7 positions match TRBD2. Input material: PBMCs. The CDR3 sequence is CASSRGLVGDNEQFF. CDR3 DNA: TGCGCCAGCAGCCGCGGACTAGTAGGGGACAATGAGCAGTTCTTC.